This T cell receptor (beta chain) is from a study of response to subunit inactivated influenza vaccine. Study-wide findings and caveats: A suggestion made by the authors is that each seasonal influenza vaccination recruits few new T cells.

TCRdb processed the RT-PCR reads anew with MiXCR; each CDR3 protein has one entry. Here the sample spans fewer than 550,000 distinct CDR3 sequences, around 25% being singletons. Of note for this clonotype: No antigen is known for it.

The V end lost 4 bases, the J end lost 4 bases, and 2 bases lay between the germline ends. This CDR3 is built from 10 residues. Germline V CDR1 and CDR2: SQVTM, ANQGSEA. The specimen comprised CD4+ T cells sorted from PBMCs, sampled around 5 days after vaccination. The clonotype was recovered from a man aged 45-65 years who received an inactivated influenza vaccine. The chain has TRBV29-1 and TRBJ1-5; D gene ambiguous. In nucleotides, the CDR3 is TGCAGCGTTGGGAATCAGCCCCAGCATTTT. Amino acid sequence: CSVGNQPQHF.